A selection of T cell receptor beta chains follows, all from one sample in a study of shared clonotypes between healthy human individuals. Method: immunoSEQ multiplex PCR; TCRdb's copy keeps in-frame clones and lacks some. The data hold about 710,000 clones, with 60% to 75% observed a single time. The sample taken for sequencing was memory CD4+ T cells sorted from blood. The receptors were sampled from a woman between 25 and 40 years old in good health. Both conserved end residues are part of each CDR3. The order of the fields is D gene, V gene, clone size, J gene, CDR3 DNA, CDR3 protein. D genes are given only for firm matches. Part of the rows lack a size; the others show once, few, many or a class for expanded clones.

D gene: .; V gene: TRBV18; clone size: .; J gene: TRBJ2-7; CDR3 DNA: TGTGCCAGCTCACCATCCGCCGCCGGAGAGCAGTACTTC; CDR3 protein: CASSPSAAGEQYF
D gene: TRBD1; V gene: TRBV19; clone size: .; J gene: TRBJ1-1; CDR3 DNA: TGTGCCAGTATGTGGACAGGGGTTGATGTGAACACTGAAGCTTTCTTT; CDR3 protein: CASMWTGVDVNTEAFF
D gene: .; V gene: TRBV14; clone size: once; J gene: TRBJ2-2; CDR3 DNA: TGTGCCAGCAGCCAGAGCCATCTCGGGTACACCGGGGAGCTGTTTTTT; CDR3 protein: CASSQSHLGYTGELFF
D gene: TRBD2; V gene: TRBV23-1; clone size: .; J gene: TRBJ2-3; CDR3 DNA: TGCGCCAGCATCCACGACGGGAGGGCCGATATGAGCACAGATACGCAGTATTTT; CDR3 protein: CASIHDGRADMSTDTQYF
D gene: TRBD1; V gene: TRBV27; clone size: .; J gene: TRBJ2-3; CDR3 DNA: TGTGCCAGCAGTCCGGGACAGGGGACAGATACGCAGTATTTT; CDR3 protein: CASSPGQGTDTQYF
D gene: .; V gene: TRBV5-5; clone size: .; J gene: TRBJ1-2; CDR3 DNA: TGTGCCAGCAGCTTTGGGGGTTTGAACTATGGCTACACCTTC; CDR3 protein: CASSFGGLNYGYTF
D gene: .; V gene: TRBV7-9; clone size: once; J gene: TRBJ1-4; CDR3 DNA: TGTGCCAGCAGCCTAGCGGGACCTCGAAATGAAAAACTGTTTTTT; CDR3 protein: CASSLAGPRNEKLFF
D gene: .; V gene: TRBV2; clone size: .; J gene: TRBJ2-3; CDR3 DNA: TGTGCCAGCATAGTCGGGCCTAGCACAGATACGCAGTATTTT; CDR3 protein: CASIVGPSTDTQYF
D gene: .; V gene: TRBV29-1; clone size: .; J gene: TRBJ2-7; CDR3 DNA: TGCAGCGTTGGGCTGGGGTCGGGTGAGCAGTACTTC; CDR3 protein: CSVGLGSGEQYF
D gene: TRBD1; V gene: TRBV9; clone size: .; J gene: TRBJ1-2; CDR3 DNA: TGTGCCAGCAGCGTCGGGACAGCAGGCATCTATGGCTACACCTTC; CDR3 protein: CASSVGTAGIYGYTF
D gene: TRBD2; V gene: TRBV28; clone size: .; J gene: TRBJ2-7; CDR3 DNA: TGTGCCAGCAGTTTATGGGGACTAGCGGGAAAAACCTACGAGCAGTACTTC; CDR3 protein: CASSLWGLAGKTYEQYF
D gene: .; V gene: TRBV28; clone size: .; J gene: TRBJ1-2; CDR3 DNA: TGTGCCAGCAGTAGTTTACCCGTCACTACCTCGGTGGGCTACACCTTC; CDR3 protein: CASSSLPVTTSVGYTF
D gene: .; V gene: TRBV7-2; clone size: .; J gene: TRBJ1-4; CDR3 DNA: TGTGCCAGCAGCTTAGGGGGGGCAGGGGCGTCGTATGAAAAACTGTTTTTT; CDR3 protein: CASSLGGAGASYEKLFF
D gene: TRBD2; V gene: TRBV29-1; clone size: .; J gene: TRBJ2-3; CDR3 DNA: TGCAGCGTGAACGAAATAACGATACTAGCGGGCACAGATACGCAGTATTTT; CDR3 protein: CSVNEITILAGTDTQYF
D gene: .; V gene: TRBV5-1; clone size: .; J gene: TRBJ1-3; CDR3 DNA: TGCGCCAGCAGCTTGGGGGTTGACGGAAACACCATATATTTT; CDR3 protein: CASSLGVDGNTIYF
D gene: TRBD1; V gene: TRBV5-4; clone size: few; J gene: TRBJ2-3; CDR3 DNA: TGTGCCAGCAGCGGGGGACAGGGGGAAGCAGATACGCAGTATTTT; CDR3 protein: CASSGGQGEADTQYF
D gene: TRBD1; V gene: TRBV6-6; clone size: .; J gene: TRBJ2-1; CDR3 DNA: TGTGCCAGCAGTTACTTAGGACAGGGACGGAATGAGCAGTTCTTC; CDR3 protein: CASSYLGQGRNEQFF
D gene: TRBD1; V gene: TRBV28; clone size: .; J gene: TRBJ1-2; CDR3 DNA: TGTGCCAGCAGCGCACGGACAGGACCTTATGGCTACACCTTC; CDR3 protein: CASSARTGPYGYTF
D gene: .; V gene: TRBV6-5; clone size: .; J gene: TRBJ2-7; CDR3 DNA: TGTGCCAGCAGTTACTCGGCCGGTCCGCGTGAGTACTTC; CDR3 protein: CASSYSAGPREYF
D gene: .; V gene: TRBV30; clone size: once; J gene: TRBJ1-4; CDR3 DNA: TGTGCCTGGAGTGGTTGGCGGGGTCAATGGGGGAAACTGTTTTTT; CDR3 protein: CAWSGWRGQWGKLFF
D gene: .; V gene: TRBV7-2; clone size: .; J gene: TRBJ2-5; CDR3 DNA: TGTGCCAGCAGCCCTAGTAGAGCCCGAGGGGAGACCCAGTACTTC; CDR3 protein: CASSPSRARGETQYF
D gene: .; V gene: TRBV6-4; clone size: .; J gene: TRBJ1-2; CDR3 DNA: TGTGCCAGCAGTGACAGGGAAAGCAGTGGCTACACCTTC; CDR3 protein: CASSDRESSGYTF
D gene: TRBD2; V gene: TRBV11-3; clone size: once; J gene: TRBJ2-3; CDR3 DNA: TGTGCCAGCAGCTTGTCTAGCGGGTCAGGATCGGATACGCAGTATTTT; CDR3 protein: CASSLSSGSGSDTQYF
D gene: .; V gene: TRBV7-9; clone size: many; J gene: TRBJ1-1; CDR3 DNA: TGTGCCAGCAGCGACACCGGGACGGGGAACACTGAAGCTTTCTTT; CDR3 protein: CASSDTGTGNTEAFF
D gene: .; V gene: TRBV11-2; clone size: .; J gene: TRBJ2-5; CDR3 DNA: TGTGCCAGCAGCCCAACAAGGGGTCAGACCCAGTACTTC; CDR3 protein: CASSPTRGQTQYF
D gene: .; V gene: TRBV10-3; clone size: .; J gene: TRBJ2-1; CDR3 DNA: TGTGCCATCAGTGGGGTAACAGGGTACAACAATGAGCAGTTCTTC; CDR3 protein: CAISGVTGYNNEQFF
D gene: .; V gene: TRBV5-1; clone size: .; J gene: TRBJ2-5; CDR3 DNA: TGCGCCAGCAGACTTACCACCCGGGAGTTCCAAGAGACCCAGTACTTC; CDR3 protein: CASRLTTREFQETQYF
D gene: .; V gene: TRBV29-1; clone size: few; J gene: TRBJ1-1; CDR3 DNA: TGCAGCGCGCAAAAGGGGGACACTGAAGCTTTCTTT; CDR3 protein: CSAQKGDTEAFF
D gene: .; V gene: TRBV4-1; clone size: few; J gene: TRBJ2-2; CDR3 DNA: TGCGCCAGCAGCCAAGCCTCTTTAACCGGGGAGCTGTTTTTT; CDR3 protein: CASSQASLTGELFF
D gene: .; V gene: TRBV6-1; clone size: .; J gene: TRBJ2-7; CDR3 DNA: TGTGCCAGCAGGACTGCCGGGACTTCCTACGAGCAGTACTTC; CDR3 protein: CASRTAGTSYEQYF
D gene: .; V gene: TRBV13; clone size: .; J gene: TRBJ2-5; CDR3 DNA: TGTGCCAGCAGCCCCACTGGCCAAAGCGGTGAGACCCAGTACTTC; CDR3 protein: CASSPTGQSGETQYF
D gene: .; V gene: TRBV5-4; clone size: few; J gene: TRBJ1-2; CDR3 DNA: TGTGCCAGCAGCGTGGGGGGGGACCTCTTTTATGGCTACACCTTC; CDR3 protein: CASSVGGDLFYGYTF
D gene: .; V gene: TRBV5-1; clone size: .; J gene: TRBJ1-4; CDR3 DNA: TGCGCCAGCAGCTTCCGGGGAGCAACTAATGAAAAACTGTTTTTT; CDR3 protein: CASSFRGATNEKLFF
D gene: .; V gene: TRBV19; clone size: few; J gene: TRBJ2-3; CDR3 DNA: TGTGCCAGTAGTATGGGCCAGGAGCTAGATACGCAGTATTTT; CDR3 protein: CASSMGQELDTQYF
D gene: TRBD2; V gene: TRBV5-4; clone size: many; J gene: TRBJ2-5; CDR3 DNA: TGTGCCAGCAGCCTGGCGGGAGGGCCGGGGGAGACCCAGTACTTC; CDR3 protein: CASSLAGGPGETQYF
D gene: .; V gene: TRBV29-1; clone size: .; J gene: TRBJ2-1; CDR3 DNA: TGCAGCGTTGTAAGGGGCGGCATAGGAGAGCAGTTCTTC; CDR3 protein: CSVVRGGIGEQFF
D gene: TRBD2; V gene: TRBV6-5; clone size: few; J gene: TRBJ2-2; CDR3 DNA: TGTGCCAGCTTGGGCGGGAGCGGGGAGCTGTTTTTT; CDR3 protein: CASLGGSGELFF
D gene: .; V gene: TRBV5-8; clone size: .; J gene: TRBJ2-7; CDR3 DNA: TGTGCCAGCAGACGGCTGTCCGGCCGGCGCTCCTACGAGCAGTACTTC; CDR3 protein: CASRRLSGRRSYEQYF
D gene: TRBD1; V gene: TRBV6-1; clone size: .; J gene: TRBJ1-2; CDR3 DNA: TGTGCCAGCAGTGCGGACAGGGGTTGGGGCTACACCTTC; CDR3 protein: CASSADRGWGYTF
D gene: .; V gene: TRBV7-2; clone size: .; J gene: TRBJ2-2; CDR3 DNA: TGTGCCAGCAGCGTCGTACCGGGACCCAGAACCGGGGAGCTGTTTTTT; CDR3 protein: CASSVVPGPRTGELFF
D gene: .; V gene: TRBV28; clone size: .; J gene: TRBJ2-3; CDR3 DNA: TGTGCCAGCAGCCCTTATGCCGACACGCAGTATTTT; CDR3 protein: CASSPYADTQYF
D gene: .; V gene: TRBV27; clone size: few; J gene: TRBJ1-4; CDR3 DNA: TGTGCCAGCAGTGCTCCAGGGGTCATAGGCGAAAAACTGTTTTTT; CDR3 protein: CASSAPGVIGEKLFF
D gene: TRBD2; V gene: TRBV6-1; clone size: .; J gene: TRBJ2-7; CDR3 DNA: TGTGCCAGCAAGGTAGCGGGGGCCTACGAGCAGTACTTC; CDR3 protein: CASKVAGAYEQYF
D gene: TRBD2; V gene: TRBV7-9; clone size: .; J gene: TRBJ2-7; CDR3 DNA: TGTGCCAGCAGCGCGACTAGCGGGAGCGGCGAGCAGTACTTC; CDR3 protein: CASSATSGSGEQYF
D gene: .; V gene: TRBV7-2; clone size: .; J gene: TRBJ2-3; CDR3 DNA: TGTGCCAGCAGCTTAGCCAAGACGCGGGATACGCAGTATTTT; CDR3 protein: CASSLAKTRDTQYF
D gene: .; V gene: TRBV19; clone size: .; J gene: TRBJ1-2; CDR3 DNA: TGTGCCAGTAGTATACCCGTGGGAGCAGGTTGGGGCTACACCTTC; CDR3 protein: CASSIPVGAGWGYTF
D gene: .; V gene: TRBV19; clone size: .; J gene: TRBJ2-1; CDR3 DNA: TGTGCCAGTTTGCCCTCACGTGGACTATACAATGAGCAGTTCTTC; CDR3 protein: CASLPSRGLYNEQFF
D gene: .; V gene: TRBV11-2; clone size: .; J gene: TRBJ2-7; CDR3 DNA: TGTGCCAGCAGCTTATCTGTTGGGCGTCCTCACTACGAGCAGTACTTC; CDR3 protein: CASSLSVGRPHYEQYF
D gene: TRBD1; V gene: TRBV4-2; clone size: .; J gene: TRBJ1-2; CDR3 DNA: TGTGCCAGCAGCCTGACAGGGATCTCGTGGTATGGCTACACCTTC; CDR3 protein: CASSLTGISWYGYTF
D gene: TRBD1; V gene: TRBV19; clone size: .; J gene: TRBJ2-1; CDR3 DNA: TGTGCCAGTAGCATACAGGGGGCTAGCGGAAGCAATGAGCAGTTCTTC; CDR3 protein: CASSIQGASGSNEQFF
D gene: .; V gene: TRBV28; clone size: .; J gene: TRBJ2-3; CDR3 DNA: TGTGCCAGCAGTTTCCCTGGGACAGATACGCAGTATTTT; CDR3 protein: CASSFPGTDTQYF
D gene: .; V gene: TRBV28; clone size: few; J gene: TRBJ1-5; CDR3 DNA: TGTGCCAGCAGTCTCTATGCCAATCAGCCCCAGCATTTT; CDR3 protein: CASSLYANQPQHF
D gene: TRBD1; V gene: TRBV7-2; clone size: .; J gene: TRBJ2-5; CDR3 DNA: TGTGCCAGCAGCTTAAGCGGACAGGGGGGAGAGACCCAGTACTTC; CDR3 protein: CASSLSGQGGETQYF
D gene: .; V gene: TRBV18; clone size: .; J gene: TRBJ2-7; CDR3 DNA: TGTGCCAGCTCAGGACTCGGGTTACAGGATCACGAGCAGTACTTC; CDR3 protein: CASSGLGLQDHEQYF
D gene: .; V gene: TRBV12-5; clone size: .; J gene: TRBJ1-2; CDR3 DNA: TGTGCTAGTGGTTTGGTAGTCGACAGGTTGGCCCTAAACTATGGCTACACCTTC; CDR3 protein: CASGLVVDRLALNYGYTF
D gene: .; V gene: TRBV5-1; clone size: .; J gene: TRBJ2-5; CDR3 DNA: TGCGCCAGCAGCCCCAACCAGGGGATCGGGGAGACCCAGTACTTC; CDR3 protein: CASSPNQGIGETQYF
D gene: .; V gene: TRBV14; clone size: once; J gene: TRBJ1-4; CDR3 DNA: TGTGCCAGCAGCCGCGTAAGAAGGGCAACTAATGAAAAACTGTTTTTT; CDR3 protein: CASSRVRRATNEKLFF